The T cell receptor beta chain described here comes from a study of T-cell memory formation after mild COVID-19 (dated by TCRdb to the early 2020s). For the study in its entirety: TCR sequence clusters from the two donors were largely donor specific. In a couple of donors, T-cell clones that expanded and contracted after mild COVID-19 were followed by sequencing TCRalpha and TCRbeta repertoires longitudinally. Two young, previously healthy adult volunteers made up the cohort, one male and one female.

Ficoll-Paque density gradient centrifugation was used to isolate PBMCs. What the study reported, not specific to this receptor: Only a couple of mild cases were covered in the study, and larger cohorts including severe cases with pre-infection samples were considered necessary. The second-wave clones that peaked on day 37 were not confirmed to be SARS-CoV-2 specific. Clones contracting from day 15 to 85 had balanced CD4/CD8 phenotypes, while a second wave expanding from day 15 to 37 was biased towards CD4+. Some responding clones were detected in pre-infection memory, suggesting pre-existing cross-reactive memory T cells joined the SARS-CoV-2 response. Contracting CD4+ clones were found mainly in CM and EM memory subsets, while CD8+ clones were enriched in EMRA.

TCRdb shows the sequencer as Illumina NovaSeq 6000. cDNA libraries for TCRalpha and TCRbeta were prepared by 5'RACE using constant-segment primers, with sample barcodes and unique molecular identifiers added. Trizol reagent was used to extract RNA from every sample. Libraries were amplified in two PCR steps, with a second sample barcode and Illumina TruSeq adapters added in the second step. Libraries were sequenced on an Illumina NovaSeq with 2 x 150 bp paired-end reads. The authors processed their data as follows. Demultiplexing of reads and collapsing into UMI-guided consensus sequences were performed with migec v1.2.7. Using mixcr v2.1.11, the UMI consensuses were aligned to TRA and TRB V and J templates and assembled into clonotypes. A clonotype was counted as expanded or contracted only if both edgeR and NoisET called the change significant, with noise models trained on biological replicates. For edgeR calls, a false discovery rate-adjusted p below 0.01 and a log2 fold-change threshold of 1 were applied. PCA with hierarchical clustering of max-normalized trajectories of the 1000 most abundant clonotypes was used as exploratory dynamics analysis. Separately sequenced CD4+ and CD8+ repertoires were used to assign the CD4 or CD8 phenotype of responding clones. TCRdb reran the public reads through fastp at Q25 and MiXCR, keeping productive beta chains. Rows are unified per CDR3 protein, each entry keeping the most common DNA and genes. These V and J calls derive from TCRdb rather than the authors' analysis. This sample has 190,000 or so distinct CDR3 sequences in its table, and 10% to 13% of those were observed once. Around 3.3% of the sample belongs to the ten largest clones.

A note on this clonotype: There is no known antigen for this receptor. No much larger clonotype is one base removed from it; base qualities were not supplied.

The germline V gene supplies CDR1 WSHSY and CDR2 SAAADI. The cysteine opens and the phenylalanine closes a CDR3 of 16 amino acids. Left in the record is the CDR3 DNA by itself, 48 bases read in frame from the first base. V is clipped by 0 bases and J by 4 bases, and the sequence between their germline boundaries is 12 bases long. The chain joins TRBV10-2 to TRBJ2-2; perhaps TRBD2 is the D gene, with 5 bases matching. The clonotype comes from a man aged 18-30 years who had mild COVID-19 (a few samples of this study predate the infection). The sample titles of this study are shuffled in the database, so cell type and time point are left out; the donor was told from shared clones. Specimen: PBMCs or a T cell subset sorted from them (not recorded which). The CDR3 corresponds to CASSESPGWGTGELFF. The DNA sequence reads TGCGCCAGCAGTGAGTCCCCGGGGTGGGGCACCGGGGAGCTGTTTTTT.